The subject of this entry is one T cell receptor beta chain. V shed 6 bases and J shed 10 bases, with 25 bases lying between them. This CDR3 region has 16 residues. CDR1 is SNHLY and CDR2 is FYNNEI in the germline V gene. This sample was included in a study of T cell responses to AZD1222 COVID-19 vaccine. Profiling relied on immunoSEQ multiplex PCR, and the TCRdb table lists in-frame clones only, not all of them. The sample records roughly 97,000 clones, about 87% being singletons. This sequence was found in an adult in good health. This rearrangement joins TRBV2 to TRBJ2-1; D tentatively fits TRBD1 or TRBD2 (5 bases each). The material was peripheral blood, obtained on day 0 of AZD1222 vaccination. The CDR3 protein is CASRQSLRDVRWEQFF. CDR3 nucleotides: TGTGCCAGCAGACAATCACTCCGGGACGTTAGGTGGGAGCAGTTCTTC.